This TCR beta chain appears in the sequencing data of a study of cytomegalovirus exposure and HLA in healthy donors. Primers: 60 Vbeta forward and 13 Jbeta reverse. Sequenced by immunoSEQ multiplex PCR; TCRdb stores in-frame clones only, minus some. The sample contains approximately 75,000 clones, 65% to 90% of which appear only once. CDR3 length: 15 amino acids. CDR1 and CDR2 from the germline V gene are MNHEY and SVGAGI. V was shortened by 0 bases and J by 4 bases, with 9 bases between the two germline ends. Findings and caveats of the study: The authors considered a cluster of highly shared sequence variants likely to be a sequencing artifact. Per a prior analysis, the majority of TCR beta V segments were productive roughly 87% or roughly 30% of the time.

This clone was counted only a few times. Its antigen is not known. The receptor comes from a man aged 70-80 years in good health and CMV-seropositive. V and J are TRBV6-5 and TRBJ2-2, with a weak D call TRBD2 (6 bases). The sequenced sample was PBMCs. The DNA for the CDR3 is TGTGCCAGCAGTTACTCGGGGGGTGTCACCGGGGAGCTGTTTTTT. Encoded protein: CASSYSGGVTGELFF.